The entry that follows covers one T cell receptor beta chain sequence. Authors' analysis steps: Scientists estimated how many nucleated cells there were by amplifying reference gene primers. The assay was immunoSEQ multiplex PCR, and TCRdb's table has in-frame clones only and misses some. V, J and clone size were drawn from that table, and D and trimming were deduced from the DNA. The top ten hold 7.5% to 8.5% of the sample, which has under 200,000 clones, 75% to 85% seen once. This record comes from a study of blood T cell repertoires in COVID-19. Study information: The cDNA or gDNA used as material had been derived from T cells, B-cell-depleted T cells, or PBMCs.

V lost 5 bases and J lost 8, with 13 bases in between. The CDR3 spans 12 residues. The germline gives CDR1 SGHDT, CDR2 YYEEEE. Seattle patients were enrolled while actively infected and followed longitudinally. The sequence derives from a woman aged 55-69 years with COVID-19, enrolled during active disease. Source material: peripheral blood. V is TRBV5-6 and J is TRBJ1-1; D is unclear. The CDR3 coding sequence is TGTGCCAGCAGATCAATAGGCGGGGAAGCTTTCTTT. This encodes CASRSIGGEAFF.